The 2 T cell receptor beta chains given below trace back to one sample, sequenced in a study of T-cell memory formation after mild COVID-19. MiXCR was run by TCRdb on the 5' RACE reads, yielding one entry per CDR3 protein. The profile shows about 320,000 distinct CDR3 sequences, about 13% of them singletons. Sequences were obtained from PBMCs or a T cell subset sorted from them (not recorded which). All receptors derive from a young man who had mild COVID-19 (a few samples of this study predate the infection). Cell type and time point are not known.

This clonotype came up a few times. The chain carries TRBV20-1 and TRBJ1-5; D gene uncertain. Per the germline V gene, CDR1 is DFQATT and CDR2 is SNEGSKA (reference sequence). The CDR3 sequence is 14 residues long. V was clipped by 4 bases and J by 0 bases, with 10 bases between them. CDR3 protein: CSANKPRSNQPQHF. Written as DNA, the CDR3 is TGCAGTGCTAACAAGCCCCGTAGCAATCAGCCCCAGCATTTT.

This clonotype has a single count. This rearrangement joins TRBV5-5 to TRBJ1-5, with a tentative D call TRBD1 (5 bases). The CDR3 is 15 amino acids. Germline-derived CDR1 and CDR2 are SGHKS and YYEKEE (reference sequence). V gave up 3 bases and J gave up 6 bases, with 16 bases separating them. The CDR3, as DNA: TGTGCCAGCAGCTATTGGCGGGGGGACGGTCAGCCCCAGCATTTT. Translation: CASSYWRGDGQPQHF.